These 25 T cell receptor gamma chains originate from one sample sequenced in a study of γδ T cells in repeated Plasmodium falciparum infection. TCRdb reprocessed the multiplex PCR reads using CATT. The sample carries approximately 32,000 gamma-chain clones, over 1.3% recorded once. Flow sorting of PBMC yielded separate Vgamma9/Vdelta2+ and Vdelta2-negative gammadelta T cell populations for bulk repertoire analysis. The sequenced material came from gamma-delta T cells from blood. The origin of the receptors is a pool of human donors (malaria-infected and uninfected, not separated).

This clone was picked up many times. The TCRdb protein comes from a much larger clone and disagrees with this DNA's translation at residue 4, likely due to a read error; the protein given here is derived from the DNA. The DNA for the CDR3 is TGTGCCTTGCGGGAGGTGCTCGTGTTGGGCAAAAAAATCAAGGTATTT. Its translation: CALREVLVLGKKIKVF. The rearrangement links TRGV9 to TRGJP. This CDR3 comprises 16 residues. The germline V gene encodes CDR1 GITISATS and CDR2 ISYDGTV (reference sequence).

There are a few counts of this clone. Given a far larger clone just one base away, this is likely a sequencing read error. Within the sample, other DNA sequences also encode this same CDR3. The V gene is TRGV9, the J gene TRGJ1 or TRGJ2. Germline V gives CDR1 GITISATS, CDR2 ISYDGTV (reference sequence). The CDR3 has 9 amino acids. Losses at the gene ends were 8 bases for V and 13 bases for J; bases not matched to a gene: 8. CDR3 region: CALYSRKLF. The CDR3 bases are TGTGCCTTGTATTCCCGTAAACTCTTT.

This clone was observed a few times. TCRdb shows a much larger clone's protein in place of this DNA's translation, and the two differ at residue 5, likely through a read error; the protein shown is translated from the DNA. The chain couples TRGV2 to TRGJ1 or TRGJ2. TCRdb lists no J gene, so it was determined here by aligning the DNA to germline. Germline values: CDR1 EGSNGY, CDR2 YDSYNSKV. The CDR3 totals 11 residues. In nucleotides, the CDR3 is TGTGCCACCTGGAACGGATATAAGAAACTCTTT. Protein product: CATWNGYKKLF.

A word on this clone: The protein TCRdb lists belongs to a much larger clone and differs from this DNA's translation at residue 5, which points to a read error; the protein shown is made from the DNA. CDR3 nucleotides: TGTGCCTTGTGGAAGACTCATAAGAAACTCTTT. Protein: CALWKTHKKLF. The chain carries TRGV9 and TRGJ1 or TRGJ2. The J gene is absent in TCRdb and was assigned here via DNA matching to germline. The germline CDR1 and CDR2 sequences are GITISATS and ISYDGTV (reference sequence). V trimming: 6 bases; J trimming: 8 bases; junction bases outside the gene matches: 7. The CDR3 has 11 residues.

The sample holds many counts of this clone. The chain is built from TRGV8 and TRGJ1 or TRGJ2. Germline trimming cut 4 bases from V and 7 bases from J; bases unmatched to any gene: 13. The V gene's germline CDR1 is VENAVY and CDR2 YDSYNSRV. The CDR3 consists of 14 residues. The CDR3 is CATWDRKNEYKKLF. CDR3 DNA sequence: TGTGCCACCTGGGACCGGAAAAACGAATATAAGAAACTCTTT.

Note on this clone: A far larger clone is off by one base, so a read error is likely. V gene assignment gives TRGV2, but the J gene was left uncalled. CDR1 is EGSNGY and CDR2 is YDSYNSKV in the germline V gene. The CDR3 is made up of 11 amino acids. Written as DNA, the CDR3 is TGTGCCACCTGGGACGGGCGCAGGAAGCTCTTT. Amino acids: CATWDGRRKLF.

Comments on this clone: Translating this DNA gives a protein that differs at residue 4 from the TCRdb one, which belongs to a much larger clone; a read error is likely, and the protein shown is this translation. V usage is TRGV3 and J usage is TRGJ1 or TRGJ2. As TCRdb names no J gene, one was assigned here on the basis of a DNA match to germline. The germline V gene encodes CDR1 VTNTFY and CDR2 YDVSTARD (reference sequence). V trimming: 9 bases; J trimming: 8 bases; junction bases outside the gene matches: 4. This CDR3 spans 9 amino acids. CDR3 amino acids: CATTNKKLF. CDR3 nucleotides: TGTGCCACCACTAATAAGAAACTCTTT.

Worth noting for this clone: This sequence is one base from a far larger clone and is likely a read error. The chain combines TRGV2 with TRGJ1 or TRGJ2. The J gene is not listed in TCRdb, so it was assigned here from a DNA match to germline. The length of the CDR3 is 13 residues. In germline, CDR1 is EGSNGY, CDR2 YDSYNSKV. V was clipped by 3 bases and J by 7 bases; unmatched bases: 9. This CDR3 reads CATWDCCYYKKLF. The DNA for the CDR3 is TGTGCCACCTGGGACTGTTGTTACTATAAGAAACTCTTT.

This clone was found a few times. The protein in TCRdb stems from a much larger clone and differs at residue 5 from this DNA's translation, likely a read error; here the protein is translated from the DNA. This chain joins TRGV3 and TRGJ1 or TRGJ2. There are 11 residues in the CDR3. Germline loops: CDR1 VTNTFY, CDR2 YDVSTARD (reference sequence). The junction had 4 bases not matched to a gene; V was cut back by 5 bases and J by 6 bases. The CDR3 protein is CATWASYKKLF. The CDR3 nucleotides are TGTGCCACCTGGGCCAGTTATAAGAAACTCTTT.

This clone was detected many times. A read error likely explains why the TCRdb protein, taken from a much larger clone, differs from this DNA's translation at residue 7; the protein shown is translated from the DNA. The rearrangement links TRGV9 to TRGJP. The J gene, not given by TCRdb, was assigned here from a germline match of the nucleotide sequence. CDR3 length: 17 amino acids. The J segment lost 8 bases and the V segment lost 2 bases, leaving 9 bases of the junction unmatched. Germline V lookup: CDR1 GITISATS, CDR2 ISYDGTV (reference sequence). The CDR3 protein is CALWEDIFQLGKKIKVF. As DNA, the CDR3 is TGTGCCTTGTGGGAGGACATATTCCAGTTGGGCAAAAAAATCAAGGTATTT.

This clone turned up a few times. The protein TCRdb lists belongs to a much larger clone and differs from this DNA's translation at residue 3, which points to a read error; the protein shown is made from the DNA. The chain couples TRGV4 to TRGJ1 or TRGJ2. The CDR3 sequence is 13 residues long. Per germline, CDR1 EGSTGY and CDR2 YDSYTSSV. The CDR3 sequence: CAAWDVHYYKKLF. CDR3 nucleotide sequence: TGTGCCGCCTGGGATGTTCATTATTATAAGAAACTCTTT.

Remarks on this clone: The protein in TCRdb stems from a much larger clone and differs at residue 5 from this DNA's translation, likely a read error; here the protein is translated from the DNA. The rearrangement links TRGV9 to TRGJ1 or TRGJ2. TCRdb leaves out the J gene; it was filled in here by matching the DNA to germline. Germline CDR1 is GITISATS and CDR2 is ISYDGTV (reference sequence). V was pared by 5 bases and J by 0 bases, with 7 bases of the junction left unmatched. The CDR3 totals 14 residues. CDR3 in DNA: TGTGCCTTGTGGGGGGGCCGGAATTATTATAAGAAACTCTTT. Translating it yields CALWGGRNYYKKLF.

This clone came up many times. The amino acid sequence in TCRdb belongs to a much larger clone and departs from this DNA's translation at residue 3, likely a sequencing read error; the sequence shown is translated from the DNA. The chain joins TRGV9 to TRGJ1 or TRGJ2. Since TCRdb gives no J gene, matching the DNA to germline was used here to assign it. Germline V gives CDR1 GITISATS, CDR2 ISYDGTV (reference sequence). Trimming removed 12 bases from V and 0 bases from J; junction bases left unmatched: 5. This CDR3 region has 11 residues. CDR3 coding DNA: TGTGCCCTCTTGAATTATTATAAGAAACTCTTT. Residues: CALLNYYKKLF.

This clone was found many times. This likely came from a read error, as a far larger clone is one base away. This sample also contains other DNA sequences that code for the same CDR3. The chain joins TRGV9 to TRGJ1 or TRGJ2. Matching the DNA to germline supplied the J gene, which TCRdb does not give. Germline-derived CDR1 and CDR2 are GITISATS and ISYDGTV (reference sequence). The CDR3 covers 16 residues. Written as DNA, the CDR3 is TGTGCCCTGTGGGAGGTGCACAATGGCGAAAATTATAAGAAACTCTTT. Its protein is CALWEVHNGENYKKLF.

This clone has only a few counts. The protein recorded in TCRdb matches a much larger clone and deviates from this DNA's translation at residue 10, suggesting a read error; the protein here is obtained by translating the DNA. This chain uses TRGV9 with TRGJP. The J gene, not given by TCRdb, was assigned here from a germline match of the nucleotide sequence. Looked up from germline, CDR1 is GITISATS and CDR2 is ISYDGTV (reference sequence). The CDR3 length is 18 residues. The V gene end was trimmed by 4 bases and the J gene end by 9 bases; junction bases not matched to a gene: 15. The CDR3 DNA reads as TGTGCCTTGTGGGACCCCGCGGCTTCAGGGTTGGGCAAAAAAATCAAGGTATTT. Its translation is CALWDPAASGLGKKIKVF.

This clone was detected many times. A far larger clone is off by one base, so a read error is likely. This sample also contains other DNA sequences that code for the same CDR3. This CDR3 reads CALWEVSIQYYKKLF. CDR3 sequence (DNA): TGTGCCTTGTGGGAGGTGTCCATCCAATATTATAAGAAACTCTTC. V gene TRGV9 was called; the J gene was not. This CDR3 region has 15 residues. Germline V lookup: CDR1 GITISATS, CDR2 ISYDGTV (reference sequence).

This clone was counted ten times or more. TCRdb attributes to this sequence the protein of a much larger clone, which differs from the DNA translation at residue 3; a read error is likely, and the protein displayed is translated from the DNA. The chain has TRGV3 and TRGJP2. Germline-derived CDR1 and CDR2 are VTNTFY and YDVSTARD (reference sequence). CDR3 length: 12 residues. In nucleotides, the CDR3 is TGTGCCCCCTGGGACAGGGATTGGATCAAGACGTTT. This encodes CAPWDRDWIKTF.

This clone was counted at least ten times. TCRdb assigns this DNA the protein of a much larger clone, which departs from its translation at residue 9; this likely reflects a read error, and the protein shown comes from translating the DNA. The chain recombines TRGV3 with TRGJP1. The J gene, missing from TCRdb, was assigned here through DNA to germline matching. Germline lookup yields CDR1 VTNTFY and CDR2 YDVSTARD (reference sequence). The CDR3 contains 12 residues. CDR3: CATWDSRWSKIF. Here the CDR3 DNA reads TGTGCCACCTGGGACAGCCGTTGGTCCAAGATATTT.

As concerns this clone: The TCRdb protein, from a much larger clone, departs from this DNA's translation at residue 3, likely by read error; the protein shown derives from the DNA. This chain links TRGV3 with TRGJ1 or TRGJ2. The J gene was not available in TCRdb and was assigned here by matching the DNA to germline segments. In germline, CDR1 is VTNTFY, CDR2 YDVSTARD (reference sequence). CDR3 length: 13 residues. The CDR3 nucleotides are TGTGCCGCCTGGGACACGCTTTATTATAAGAAACTCTTT. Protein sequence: CAAWDTLYYKKLF.

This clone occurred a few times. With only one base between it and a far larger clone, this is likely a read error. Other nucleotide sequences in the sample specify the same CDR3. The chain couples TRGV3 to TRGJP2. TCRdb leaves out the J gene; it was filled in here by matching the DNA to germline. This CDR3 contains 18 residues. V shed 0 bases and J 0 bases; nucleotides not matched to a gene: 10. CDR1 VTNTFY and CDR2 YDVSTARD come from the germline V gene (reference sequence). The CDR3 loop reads CATWDRPRKHSSDWIKTF. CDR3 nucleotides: TGTGCCACCTGGGACAGGCCGAGAAAGCATAGTAGTGATTGGATCAAGACGTTT.

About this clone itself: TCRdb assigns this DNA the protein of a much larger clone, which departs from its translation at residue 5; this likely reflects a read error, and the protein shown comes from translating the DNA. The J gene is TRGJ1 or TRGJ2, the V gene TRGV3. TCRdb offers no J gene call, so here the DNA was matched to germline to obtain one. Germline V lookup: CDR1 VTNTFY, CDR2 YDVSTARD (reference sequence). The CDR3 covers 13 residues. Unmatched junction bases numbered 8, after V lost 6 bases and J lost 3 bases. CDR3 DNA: TGTGCCACCTGGTACACCTCTTATTATAAGAAACTCTTT. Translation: CATWYTSYYKKLF.

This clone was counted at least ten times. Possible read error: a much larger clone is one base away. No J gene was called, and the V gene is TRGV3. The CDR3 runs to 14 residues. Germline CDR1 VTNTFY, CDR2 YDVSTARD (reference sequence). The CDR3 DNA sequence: TGTGCCACCTGGGACAGGCAGCCTTATTATAAAAAACTCTTT. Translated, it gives CATWDRQPYYKKLF.

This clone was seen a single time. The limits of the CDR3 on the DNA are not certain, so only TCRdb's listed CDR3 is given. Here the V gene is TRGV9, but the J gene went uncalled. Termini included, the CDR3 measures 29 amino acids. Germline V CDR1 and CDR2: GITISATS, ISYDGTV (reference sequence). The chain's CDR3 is CALWEDYKKLFGSEQHWLSQVSIGRIQHF.

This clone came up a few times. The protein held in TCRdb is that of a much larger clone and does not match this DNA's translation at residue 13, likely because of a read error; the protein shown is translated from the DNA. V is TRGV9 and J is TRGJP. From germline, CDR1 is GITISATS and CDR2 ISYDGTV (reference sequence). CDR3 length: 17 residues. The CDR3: CALWEDLFQLGKRIKVF. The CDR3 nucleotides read TGTGCCTTGTGGGAGGACCTATTCCAGTTGGGCAAAAGAATCAAGGTATTT.

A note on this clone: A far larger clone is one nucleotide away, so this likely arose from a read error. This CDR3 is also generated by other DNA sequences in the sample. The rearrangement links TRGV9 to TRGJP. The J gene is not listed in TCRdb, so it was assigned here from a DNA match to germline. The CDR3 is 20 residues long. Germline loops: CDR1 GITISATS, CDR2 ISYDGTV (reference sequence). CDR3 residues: CALWEVDPGPQELGKKIKVF. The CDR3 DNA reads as TGTGCCTTATGGGAGGTGGACCCCGGTCCACAAGAGTTGGGCAAAAAAATCAAGGTATTT.